The 6 T cell receptor beta chains listed next were all sequenced from one sample in a study of vaccination and CD4 T cells after COVID-19. These receptors' antigens are unknown. The Oncomine TCR Beta short-read assay was applied to DNA of cultured CD4+ T cells. Using the QIAamp micro DNA kit, genomic DNA was extracted from the CD4+ T cells that had been cultured. From the PCR reads, TCRdb called clonotypes with MiXCR, one entry per CDR3 protein. Among roughly 7,000 distinct CDR3 sequences, approximately 35% were seen once, and the ten largest hold approximately 34%. Treatment meaning: roughly 10-day PBMC culture with coronavirus spike peptide pools or control peptides (ViraFEST assay). The unexposed donor's CD4+ T cells were collected before the COVID-19 pandemic (2011-2018). Sequences were obtained from CD4+ T cells from blood, cultured in vitro. Receptors were obtained from a human donor in good health.

The chain links TRBV4-3 to TRBJ2-7; TRBD1 matches 8 bases. This CDR3 is built from 17 residues. Germline values: CDR1 LGHNA, CDR2 YSLEER. The J segment lost 4 bases and the V segment lost 1 base, leaving 12 bases of the junction unmatched. The CDR3 DNA is TGCGCCAGCAGCCAAGGGGCTCCGGGACAGGTACCTTACGAGCAGTACTTC. This codes for CASSQGAPGQVPYEQYF.

This rearrangement joins TRBV20-1 to TRBJ1-5; TRBD1 is a possible D gene (6 bases). Germline-derived CDR1 and CDR2 are DFQATT and SNEGSKA (reference sequence). This CDR3 is built from 14 residues. The CDR3 region has the DNA TGCAGCGCCGTAAACAGGGTCAGCAATCAGCCCCAGCATTTT. Its protein product is CSAVNRVSNQPQHF.

This chain connects TRBV7-2 to TRBJ2-7; no firm D call. The ends were cut back, 6 bases at V and 6 bases at J, with 9 bases in the middle. This CDR3 contains 11 residues. From germline, CDR1 is SGHTA and CDR2 FQGNSA. The CDR3 sequence: CASRTYGEQYF. The DNA of the CDR3 is TGTGCCAGCAGGACTTACGGCGAGCAGTACTTC.

This clonotype was detected a few times. The chain carries TRBV25-1 and TRBJ1-1; 8 bases align to TRBD1. The CDR3 totals 13 residues. V lost 6 bases, J lost 4 bases, and 4 bases stayed unmatched. The germline gives CDR1 MGHDK, CDR2 SYGVNS. In DNA, the CDR3 is TGTGCCAGCAGAGGGACAGGTGGCACTGAAGCTTTCTTT. This translates into CASRGTGGTEAFF.

This clonotype was seen only a few times. The chain links TRBV27 to TRBJ1-1; 9 positions agree with TRBD1. CDR1 MNHEY and CDR2 SMNVEV come from the germline V gene (reference sequence). The CDR3 length is 15 residues. The V and J ends lost 6 bases and 5 bases, in that order; junction bases with no gene match: 10. CDR3 DNA sequence: TGTGCCAGCAGGATTACAGGGGGCGCAGGAACTGAAGCTTTCTTT. Translated: CASRITGGAGTEAFF.

The chain links TRBV7-2 to TRBJ2-3; D is tentatively TRBD1 or TRBD2 (6 bases each). Germline-derived CDR1 and CDR2 are SGHTA and FQGNSA. This CDR3 has 15 residues. V was pared by 5 bases and J by 2 bases, with 14 bases between. CDR3 loop: CASSLLGGFTDTQYF. CDR3 nucleotides: TGTGCCAGCAGCCTTTTAGGGGGGTTCACAGATACGCAGTATTTT.